A selection of T cell receptor beta chains follows, all from one sample in a study of OX40 agonist ivuxolimab in advanced cancers. Measured with immunoSEQ multiplex PCR; TCRdb has only the in-frame clones, and not every one. The data show 60,000 to 90,000 clones, 90% seen once. The sample was CD4+ or CD8+ T cells sorted from blood, taken in a trial of the OX40 agonist ivuxolimab. These receptors all stem from an adult with an advanced solid tumor such as melanoma, head and neck, liver or kidney cancer. Both conserved end residues are part of each CDR3. D genes are given only for firm matches. Some rows mark clone size as missing; the rest say once, few, many or name a class of expanded clone.

size: -
V: TRBV9
J: TRBJ1-4
D: -
DNA: TGTGCCAGCAGCGTATGGGGGGAAGCTAATGAAAAACTGTTTTTT
CDR3: CASSVWGEANEKLFF

size: -
V: TRBV5-1
J: TRBJ2-7
D: TRBD1
DNA: TGCGCCAGCAGCTTGGGACAGGGGAGATACGAGCAGTACTTC
CDR3: CASSLGQGRYEQYF

size: -
V: TRBV5-1
J: TRBJ1-1
D: -
DNA: TGCGCCAGTTCCAAACGTGAGACAGCAGCAATGAACACTGAAGCTTTCTTT
CDR3: CASSKRETAAMNTEAFF

size: once
V: TRBV18
J: TRBJ1-3
D: -
DNA: TGTGCCAGCTCACCCGACGCCGGAAACACCATATATTTT
CDR3: CASSPDAGNTIYF

size: -
V: TRBV19
J: TRBJ1-1
D: -
DNA: TGTGCCAGTAGTATAGTGGGCAGCAACACTGAAGCTTTCTTT
CDR3: CASSIVGSNTEAFF

size: -
V: TRBV28
J: TRBJ2-7
D: -
DNA: TGTGCCAGCAGTTTGTCCCTCCGTTACGAGCAGTACTTC
CDR3: CASSLSLRYEQYF

size: -
V: TRBV29-1
J: TRBJ2-7
D: -
DNA: TGCAGCGCAGACCGTTACCCATCCGGGGAGCAGTACTTC
CDR3: CSADRYPSGEQYF

size: -
V: TRBV30
J: TRBJ2-2
D: -
DNA: TGTGCCTGGAGTGTACAGGGTGGGCCCGACGGGGAGCTGTTTTTT
CDR3: CAWSVQGGPDGELFF

size: -
V: TRBV18
J: TRBJ2-4
D: TRBD1
DNA: TGTGCCAGCTCCCTTGGGGCAGGGGGAAACATTCAGTACTTC
CDR3: CASSLGAGGNIQYF

size: -
V: TRBV11-2
J: TRBJ2-7
D: TRBD2
DNA: TGTGCCAGCAGCCTCTCTAGCGGGAACACCTACGAGCAGTACTTC
CDR3: CASSLSSGNTYEQYF

size: -
V: TRBV10-1
J: TRBJ2-7
D: TRBD1
DNA: TGCGCCAGCAGTTCAGTCCCGGGACAGGGGGCGCAGGGGTCTAACGAGCAGTACTTC
CDR3: CASSSVPGQGAQGSNEQYF

size: few
V: TRBV10-1
J: TRBJ2-3
D: -
DNA: TGCGCCAGCAGTGACGGGACCACAGATACGCAGTATTTT
CDR3: CASSDGTTDTQYF

size: -
V: TRBV5-1
J: TRBJ2-5
D: TRBD2
DNA: TGCGCCAGCAGCTTGGAAGTGGCTAGCGGGAGACAAGAGACCCAGTACTTC
CDR3: CASSLEVASGRQETQYF

size: once
V: TRBV11-3
J: TRBJ2-3
D: TRBD2
DNA: TGTGCCAGCAGCTTAGGACTAGCGAAAACAGATACGCAGTATTTT
CDR3: CASSLGLAKTDTQYF

size: -
V: TRBV2
J: TRBJ2-1
D: TRBD2
DNA: TGTGCCACCGGAGCGGGGGCATTCTACAATGAGCAGTTCTTC
CDR3: CATGAGAFYNEQFF

size: -
V: TRBV5-4
J: TRBJ2-1
D: -
DNA: TGTGCCAGCAGCTTCGGCCCAGAGATTGGGGGGGAGCAGTTCTTC
CDR3: CASSFGPEIGGEQFF

size: -
V: TRBV25-1
J: TRBJ1-1
D: -
DNA: TGTGCCAGCAGTGGACAGACGGGGACTGAAGCTTTCTTT
CDR3: CASSGQTGTEAFF

size: once
V: TRBV15
J: TRBJ2-1
D: TRBD2
DNA: TGTGCCACCAGGAATAGCGGGTGGGCCGGGAATGAGCAGTTCTTC
CDR3: CATRNSGWAGNEQFF

size: -
V: TRBV2
J: TRBJ1-4
D: -
DNA: TGTGCCAGCAGTTCAGACTCAACTAATGAAAAACTGTTTTTT
CDR3: CASSSDSTNEKLFF

size: -
V: TRBV30
J: TRBJ2-5
D: TRBD2
DNA: TGTGCCTGGAGCCTAGGACTAGCGGGAGCCAGGGAGACCCAGTACTTC
CDR3: CAWSLGLAGARETQYF

size: -
V: TRBV9
J: TRBJ1-6
D: -
DNA: TGTGCCAGCAGGGGGGGATTCGAGAATTCACCCCTCCACTTT
CDR3: CASRGGFENSPLHF

size: -
V: TRBV19
J: TRBJ1-5
D: TRBD1
DNA: TGTGCCAGTAGTATACTCGGGACAGGGGTATCAAGGCAGCCCCAGCATTTT
CDR3: CASSILGTGVSRQPQHF

size: -
V: TRBV5-1
J: TRBJ2-7
D: TRBD1
DNA: TGCGCCAGCAGCCCGACAGGGGCCTACGAGCAGTACTTC
CDR3: CASSPTGAYEQYF

size: -
V: TRBV9
J: TRBJ2-3
D: -
DNA: TGTGCCAGCAGCGCCCTTACGGCGGAGGCACCAGATACGCAGTATTTT
CDR3: CASSALTAEAPDTQYF

size: -
V: TRBV18
J: TRBJ2-3
D: -
DNA: TGTGCCAGCTCACCCCTCGCAGGGAGGTTGGCAGATACGCAGTATTTT
CDR3: CASSPLAGRLADTQYF

size: -
V: TRBV5-1
J: TRBJ2-1
D: -
DNA: TGCGCCAGCAGCTTGGGGCCAGTGGGGGCCTACAATGAGCAGTTCTTC
CDR3: CASSLGPVGAYNEQFF

size: -
V: TRBV5-4
J: TRBJ1-2
D: TRBD1
DNA: TGTGCCAGCAGGCCGGACAGGGGACGGTATGGCTACACCTTC
CDR3: CASRPDRGRYGYTF

size: -
V: TRBV5-8
J: TRBJ2-3
D: -
DNA: TGTGCCAGCAGCTATGACAGAAGCACAGATACGCAGTATTTT
CDR3: CASSYDRSTDTQYF

size: -
V: TRBV6-5
J: TRBJ2-1
D: TRBD2
DNA: TGTGCCAGCAGTTCGGGACTAGCGGGAGACAATGAGCAGTTCTTC
CDR3: CASSSGLAGDNEQFF

size: -
V: TRBV5-1
J: TRBJ1-4
D: -
DNA: TGCGCCAGCAGCTTGGGACCGAGTAATGAAAAACTGTTTTTT
CDR3: CASSLGPSNEKLFF

size: -
V: TRBV7-2
J: TRBJ1-1
D: -
DNA: TGTGCCAGCAGCTCAGTGGGGGGCCTGGTGAGCACTGAAGCTTTCTTT
CDR3: CASSSVGGLVSTEAFF

size: few
V: TRBV11-1
J: TRBJ1-1
D: -
DNA: TGTGCCAGCAGCGTGGGGCCTCTAAACACTGAAGCTTTCTTT
CDR3: CASSVGPLNTEAFF

size: -
V: TRBV5-4
J: TRBJ1-1
D: -
DNA: TGTGCCAGCAGCTTGGATGCAGGGGTAGGCACTGAAGCTTTCTTT
CDR3: CASSLDAGVGTEAFF

size: -
V: TRBV18
J: TRBJ2-2
D: TRBD1
DNA: TGTGCCAGCTCACCAGGGACAGGGAACACCGGGGAGCTGTTTTTT
CDR3: CASSPGTGNTGELFF

size: -
V: TRBV11-2
J: TRBJ2-7
D: -
DNA: TGTGCCAGCAGCTTAGTATTCTCCGGGGGCAGCTACGAGCAGTACTTC
CDR3: CASSLVFSGGSYEQYF

size: few
V: TRBV5-1
J: TRBJ1-1
D: -
DNA: TGCGCCAGCAGCTTGTGGCAAGCGAACACTGAAGCTTTCTTT
CDR3: CASSLWQANTEAFF

size: -
V: TRBV28
J: TRBJ2-6
D: -
DNA: TGTGCCAGCAGCCGAGGGTTCTCTGGGGCCAACGTCCTGACTTTC
CDR3: CASSRGFSGANVLTF

size: once
V: TRBV7-2
J: TRBJ2-5
D: TRBD2
DNA: TGTGCCAGCAGCTTACTTGCGGGAGTCCCAGAGACCCAGTACTTC
CDR3: CASSLLAGVPETQYF

size: once
V: TRBV11-2
J: TRBJ2-7
D: -
DNA: TGTGCCAGCAGCTTAGGCACCTACTACGAGCAGTACTTC
CDR3: CASSLGTYYEQYF

size: -
V: TRBV27
J: TRBJ2-7
D: TRBD1
DNA: TGTGCCAGCAGCCAAACAGGGGGCAACATAAGGTACGAGCAGTACTTC
CDR3: CASSQTGGNIRYEQYF

size: -
V: TRBV18
J: TRBJ2-7
D: -
DNA: TGTGCCAGCTCACCCTTCAAGGGGATACTCTACGAGCAGTACTTC
CDR3: CASSPFKGILYEQYF

size: -
V: TRBV2
J: TRBJ2-1
D: -
DNA: TGTGCCAGCAGTGAATTGGGGGGCCCCTACAATGAGCAGTTCTTC
CDR3: CASSELGGPYNEQFF

size: -
V: TRBV2
J: TRBJ2-2
D: -
DNA: TGTGCCAGCAGTGAATTTACCGGGGAGCTGTTTTTT
CDR3: CASSEFTGELFF

size: -
V: TRBV15
J: TRBJ2-3
D: TRBD1
DNA: TGTGCCACCAGCAGAGAGGGGACAGGGGTGGGAGATACGCAGTATTTT
CDR3: CATSREGTGVGDTQYF

size: few
V: TRBV5-4
J: TRBJ1-2
D: TRBD1
DNA: TGTGCCAGCAGCTTGGATGGACAGGGCCTCTATGGCTACACCTTC
CDR3: CASSLDGQGLYGYTF

size: -
V: TRBV30
J: TRBJ2-2
D: -
DNA: TGTGCCTGGAGACGGTTCGACACCGGGGAGCTGTTTTTT
CDR3: CAWRRFDTGELFF

size: -
V: TRBV27
J: TRBJ2-5
D: TRBD2
DNA: TGTGCCAGCAGTCAAGGACTGACTAGCGCCCCAGAGACCCAGTACTTC
CDR3: CASSQGLTSAPETQYF

size: -
V: TRBV19
J: TRBJ1-5
D: TRBD1
DNA: TGTGCCAGTAGTATCGGGGGACAGGGGAATCAGCCCCAGCATTTT
CDR3: CASSIGGQGNQPQHF

size: -
V: TRBV7-2
J: TRBJ2-1
D: TRBD2
DNA: TGTGCCAGCAGCTCTGGACTAGCGGGGTACAATGAGCAGTTCTTC
CDR3: CASSSGLAGYNEQFF

size: -
V: TRBV6-6
J: TRBJ1-2
D: -
DNA: TGTGCCAGCAGTTACGAGGGTGAGGGGGATGGCTACACCTTC
CDR3: CASSYEGEGDGYTF

size: -
V: TRBV27
J: TRBJ2-2
D: TRBD1
DNA: TGTGCCAGCAGTCACAGGGGGCCGGGCACCGGGGAGCTGTTTTTT
CDR3: CASSHRGPGTGELFF

size: -
V: TRBV5-1
J: TRBJ2-7
D: -
DNA: TGCGCCAGCAGCTTGGGCGGGAACCTGGCCTCCTACGAGCAGTACTTC
CDR3: CASSLGGNLASYEQYF

size: once
V: TRBV7-2
J: TRBJ2-2
D: TRBD2
DNA: TGTGCCAGCAGCTTATCCGGAGCGGGAGGGAACACCGGGGAGCTGTTTTTT
CDR3: CASSLSGAGGNTGELFF

size: -
V: TRBV7-2
J: TRBJ1-5
D: TRBD1
DNA: TGTGCCAGCAGCTTAAGCAGGGGGAATCAGCCCCAGCATTTT
CDR3: CASSLSRGNQPQHF

size: -
V: TRBV13
J: TRBJ1-4
D: TRBD1
DNA: TGTGCCAGCAGACGATCCGGGACAGAGAATGAAAAACTGTTTTTT
CDR3: CASRRSGTENEKLFF

size: -
V: TRBV19
J: TRBJ2-1
D: -
DNA: TGTGCCACCGCCACAGGTGGGAATGAGCAGTTCTTC
CDR3: CATATGGNEQFF

size: -
V: TRBV6-6
J: TRBJ2-1
D: TRBD2
DNA: TGTGCCAGCAGTACTCTAGCGGGCGAGCAGTTCTTC
CDR3: CASSTLAGEQFF

size: -
V: TRBV20-1
J: TRBJ1-1
D: -
DNA: TGCAGGGCAAGGGTTCTCACTGAAGCTTTCTTT
CDR3: CRARVLTEAFF

size: -
V: TRBV5-1
J: TRBJ2-3
D: TRBD1
DNA: TGCGCCAGCAGCGAGACAGGGCTCACAGATACGCAGTATTTT
CDR3: CASSETGLTDTQYF

size: -
V: TRBV9
J: TRBJ1-6
D: -
DNA: TGTGCCAGCAGCCTCCAAAGTGATTCACCCCTCCACTTT
CDR3: CASSLQSDSPLHF